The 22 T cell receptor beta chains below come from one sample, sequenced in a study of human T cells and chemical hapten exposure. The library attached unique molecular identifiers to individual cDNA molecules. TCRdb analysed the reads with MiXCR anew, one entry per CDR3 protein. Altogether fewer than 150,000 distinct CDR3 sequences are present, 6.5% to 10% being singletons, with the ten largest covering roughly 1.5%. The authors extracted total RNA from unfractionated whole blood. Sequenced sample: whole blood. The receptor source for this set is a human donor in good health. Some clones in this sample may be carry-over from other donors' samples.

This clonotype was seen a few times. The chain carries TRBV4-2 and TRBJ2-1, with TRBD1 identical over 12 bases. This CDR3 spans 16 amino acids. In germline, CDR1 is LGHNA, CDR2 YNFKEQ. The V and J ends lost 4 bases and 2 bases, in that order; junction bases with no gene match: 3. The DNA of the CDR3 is TGTGCCAGCAGCCCTGGGGACAGGGGGCCCTACAATGAGCAGTTCTTC. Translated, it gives CASSPGDRGPYNEQFF.

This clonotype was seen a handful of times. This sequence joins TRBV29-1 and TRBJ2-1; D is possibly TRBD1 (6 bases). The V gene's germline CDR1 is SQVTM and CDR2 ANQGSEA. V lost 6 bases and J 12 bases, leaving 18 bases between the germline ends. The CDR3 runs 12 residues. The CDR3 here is CSVRTEEEAQFF. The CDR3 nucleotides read TGCAGCGTGCGGACAGAGGAGGAGGCGCAGTTCTTC.

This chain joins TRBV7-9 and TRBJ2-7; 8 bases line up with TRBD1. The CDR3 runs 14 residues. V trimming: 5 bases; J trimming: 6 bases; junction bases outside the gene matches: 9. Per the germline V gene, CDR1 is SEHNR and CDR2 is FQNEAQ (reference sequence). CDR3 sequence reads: CASSRTGNPTEQYF. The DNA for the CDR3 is TGTGCCAGCAGCCGGACAGGGAACCCTACCGAGCAGTACTTC.

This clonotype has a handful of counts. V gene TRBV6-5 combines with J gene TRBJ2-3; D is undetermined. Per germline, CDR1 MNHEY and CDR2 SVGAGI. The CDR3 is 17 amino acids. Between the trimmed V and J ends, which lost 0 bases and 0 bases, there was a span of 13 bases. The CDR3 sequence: CASSYSGQIPSTDTQYF. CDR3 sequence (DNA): TGTGCCAGCAGTTACTCTGGGCAGATTCCTAGCACAGATACGCAGTATTTT.

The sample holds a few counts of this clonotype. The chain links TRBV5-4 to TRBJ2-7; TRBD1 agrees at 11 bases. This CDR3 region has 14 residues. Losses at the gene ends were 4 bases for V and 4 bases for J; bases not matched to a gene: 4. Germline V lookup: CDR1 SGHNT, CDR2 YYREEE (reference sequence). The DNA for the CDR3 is TGTGCCAGCAGCGGAGGGACAGGGGGGTACGAGCAGTACTTC. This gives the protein CASSGGTGGYEQYF. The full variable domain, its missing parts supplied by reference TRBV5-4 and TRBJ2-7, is ETGVTQSPTHLIKTRGQQVTLRCSSQSGHNTVSWYQQALGQGPQFIFQYYREEENGRGNFPPRFSGLQFPNYSSELNVNALELDDSALYLCASSGGTGGYEQYFGPGTRLTVT.

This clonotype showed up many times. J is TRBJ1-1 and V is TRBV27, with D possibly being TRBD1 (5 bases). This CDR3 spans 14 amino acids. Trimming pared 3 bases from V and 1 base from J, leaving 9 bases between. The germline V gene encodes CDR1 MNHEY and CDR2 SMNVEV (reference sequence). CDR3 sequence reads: CASSFGQGNTEAFF. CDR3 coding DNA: TGTGCCAGCAGTTTTGGTCAGGGGAACACTGAAGCTTTCTTT.

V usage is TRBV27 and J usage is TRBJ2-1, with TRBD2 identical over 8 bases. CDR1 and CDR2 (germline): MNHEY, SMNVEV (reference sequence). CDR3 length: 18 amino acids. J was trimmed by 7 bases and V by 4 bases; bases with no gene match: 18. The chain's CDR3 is CASSSTAGAGAMVNEQFF. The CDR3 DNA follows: TGTGCCAGCAGTTCCACGGCGGGAGCGGGGGCGATGGTGAATGAGCAGTTCTTC.

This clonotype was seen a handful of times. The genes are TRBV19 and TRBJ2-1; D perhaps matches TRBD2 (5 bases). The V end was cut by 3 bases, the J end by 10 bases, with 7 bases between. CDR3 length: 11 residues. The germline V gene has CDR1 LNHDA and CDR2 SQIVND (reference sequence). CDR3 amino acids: CASSMGSEQFF. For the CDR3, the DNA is TGTGCCAGTAGTATGGGGAGCGAGCAGTTCTTC.

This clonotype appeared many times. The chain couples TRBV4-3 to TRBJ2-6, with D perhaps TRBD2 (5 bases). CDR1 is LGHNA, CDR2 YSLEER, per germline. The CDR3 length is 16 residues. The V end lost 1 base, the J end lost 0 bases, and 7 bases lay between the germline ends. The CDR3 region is CASSQVSGSGANVLTF. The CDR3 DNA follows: TGCGCCAGCAGCCAAGTAAGCGGCTCTGGGGCCAACGTCCTGACTTTC.

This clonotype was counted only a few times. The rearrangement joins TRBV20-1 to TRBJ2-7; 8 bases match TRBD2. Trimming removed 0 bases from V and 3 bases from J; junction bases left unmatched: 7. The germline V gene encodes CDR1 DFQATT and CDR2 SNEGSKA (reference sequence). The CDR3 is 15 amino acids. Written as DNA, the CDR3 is TGCAGTGCTAGAGAAGGTCGGGAGGGCTACTACGAGCAGTACTTC. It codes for CSAREGREGYYEQYF.

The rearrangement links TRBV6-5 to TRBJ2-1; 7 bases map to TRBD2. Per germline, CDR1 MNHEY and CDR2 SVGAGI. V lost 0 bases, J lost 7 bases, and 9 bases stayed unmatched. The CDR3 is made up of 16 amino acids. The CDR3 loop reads CASSYSGLAEKNEQFF. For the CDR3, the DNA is TGTGCCAGCAGTTACTCGGGGCTAGCGGAAAAAAATGAGCAGTTCTTC.

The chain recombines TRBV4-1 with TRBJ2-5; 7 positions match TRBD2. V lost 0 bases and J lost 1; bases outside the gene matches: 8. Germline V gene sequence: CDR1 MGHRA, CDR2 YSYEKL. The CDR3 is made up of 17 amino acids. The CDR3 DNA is TGCGCCAGCAGCCAAGATTCTAGCGGTAATCCCCAAGAGACCCAGTACTTC. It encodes CASSQDSSGNPQETQYF.

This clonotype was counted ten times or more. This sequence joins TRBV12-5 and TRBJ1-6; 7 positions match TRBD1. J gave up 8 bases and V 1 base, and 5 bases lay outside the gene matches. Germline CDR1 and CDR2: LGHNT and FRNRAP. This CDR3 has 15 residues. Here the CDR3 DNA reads TGTGCTAGTGGTTTGGGACAGGGATCTGATTCACCCCTCCACTTT. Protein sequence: CASGLGQGSDSPLHF. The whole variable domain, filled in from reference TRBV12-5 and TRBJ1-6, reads DARVTQTPRHKVTEMGQEVTMRCQPILGHNTVFWYRQTMMQGLELLAYFRNRAPLDDSGMPKDRFSAEMPDATLATLKIQPSEPRDSAVYFCASGLGQGSDSPLHFGNGTRLTVT.

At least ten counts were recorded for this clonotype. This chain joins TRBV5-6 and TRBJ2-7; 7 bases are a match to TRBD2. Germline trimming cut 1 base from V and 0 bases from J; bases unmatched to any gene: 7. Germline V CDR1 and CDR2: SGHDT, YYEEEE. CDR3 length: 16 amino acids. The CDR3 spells CASSLFRLADSYEQYF. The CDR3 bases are TGTGCCAGCAGCTTGTTTCGGCTAGCGGACTCCTACGAGCAGTACTTC.

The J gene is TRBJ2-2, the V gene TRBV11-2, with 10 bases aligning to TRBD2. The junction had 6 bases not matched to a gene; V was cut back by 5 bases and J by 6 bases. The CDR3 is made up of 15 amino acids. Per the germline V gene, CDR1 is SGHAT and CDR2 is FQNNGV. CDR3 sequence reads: CASSIIAGGAGELFF. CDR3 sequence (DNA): TGTGCCAGCAGCATTATAGCGGGAGGAGCCGGGGAGCTGTTTTTT. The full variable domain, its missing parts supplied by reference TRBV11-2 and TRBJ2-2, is EAGVAQSPRYKIIEKRQSVAFWCNPISGHATLYWYQQILGQGPKLLIQFQNNGVVDDSQLPKDRFSAERLKGVDSTLKIQPAKLEDSAVYLCASSIIAGGAGELFFGEGSRLTVL.

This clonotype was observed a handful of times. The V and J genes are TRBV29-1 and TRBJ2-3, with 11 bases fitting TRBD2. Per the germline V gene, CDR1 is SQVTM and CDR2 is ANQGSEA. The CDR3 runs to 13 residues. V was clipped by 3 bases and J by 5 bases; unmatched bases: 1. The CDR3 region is CSVDGLAGDTQYF. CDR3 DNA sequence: TGCAGCGTTGATGGACTAGCGGGAGATACGCAGTATTTT.

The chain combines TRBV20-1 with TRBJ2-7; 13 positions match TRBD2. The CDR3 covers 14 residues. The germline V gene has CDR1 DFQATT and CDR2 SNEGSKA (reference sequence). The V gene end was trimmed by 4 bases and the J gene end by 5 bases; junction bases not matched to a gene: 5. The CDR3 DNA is TGCAGTGCTATCACCGGGACTAGCGGGAACGAGCAGTACTTC. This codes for CSAITGTSGNEQYF.

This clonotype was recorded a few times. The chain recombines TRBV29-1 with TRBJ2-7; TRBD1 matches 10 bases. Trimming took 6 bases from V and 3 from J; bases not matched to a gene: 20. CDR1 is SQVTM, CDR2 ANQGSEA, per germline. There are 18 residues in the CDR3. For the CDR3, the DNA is TGCAGCGTCGCCTCCACCCGCGGGACAGGGGCCCGGTACTACGAGCAGTACTTC. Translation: CSVASTRGTGARYYEQYF.

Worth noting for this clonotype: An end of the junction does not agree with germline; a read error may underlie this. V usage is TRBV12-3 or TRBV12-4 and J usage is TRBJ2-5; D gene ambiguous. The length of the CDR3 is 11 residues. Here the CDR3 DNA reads TGTGACAGCACCTTGGGGGAGACCCAGTACTTC. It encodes CDSTLGETQYF.

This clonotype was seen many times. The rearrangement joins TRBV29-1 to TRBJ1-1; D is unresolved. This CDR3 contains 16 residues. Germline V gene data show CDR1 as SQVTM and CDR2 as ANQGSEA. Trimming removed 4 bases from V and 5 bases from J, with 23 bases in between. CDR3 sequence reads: CSVGPPVQPTGTEAFF. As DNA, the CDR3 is TGCAGCGTTGGCCCCCCGGTTCAACCCACCGGGACTGAAGCTTTCTTT.

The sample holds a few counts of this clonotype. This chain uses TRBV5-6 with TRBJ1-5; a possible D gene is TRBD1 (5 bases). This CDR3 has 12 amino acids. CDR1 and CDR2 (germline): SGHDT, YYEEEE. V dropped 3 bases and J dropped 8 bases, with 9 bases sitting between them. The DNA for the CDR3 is TGTGCCAGCAGCTCCACAGGAAAGCCCCAGCATTTT. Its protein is CASSSTGKPQHF.

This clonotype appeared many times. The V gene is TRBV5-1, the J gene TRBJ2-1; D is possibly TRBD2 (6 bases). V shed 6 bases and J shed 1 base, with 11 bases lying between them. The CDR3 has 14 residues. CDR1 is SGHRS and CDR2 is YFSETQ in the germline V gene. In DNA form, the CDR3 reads TGCGCCAGCACCTCGGAGGGTTCCTACAATGAGCAGTTCTTC. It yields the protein CASTSEGSYNEQFF. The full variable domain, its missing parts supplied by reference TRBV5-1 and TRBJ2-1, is KAGVTQTPRYLIKTRGQQVTLSCSPISGHRSVSWYQQTPGQGLQFLFEYFSETQRNKGNFPGRFSGRQFSNSRSEMNVSTLELGDSALYLCASTSEGSYNEQFFGPGTRLTVL.